The sequence of this T cell receptor (beta chain) was determined in a study of Graves' ophthalmopathy and Graves' hyperthyroidism. General observations from the study: Ophthalmopathy progression was predicted by the model at approximately 71% sensitivity and about 79% specificity.

The study amplified TCR beta CDR3 regions using RNA transcripts. Second-round multiplex PCR came after first-round RT-PCR with HTBI primers. Via MiXCR, TCRdb re-called the multiplex PCR reads, giving one row per CDR3 protein. The sample contains around 600,000 distinct CDR3 sequences, roughly 41% of which appear only once. A note on this clonotype: The antigen remains undetermined. A read error may explain this, as a much larger clone is one base away.

Every ophthalmopathy donor presented moderate-to-severe activity, CAS ≥3, NOSPECS ≥4 and duration under 3 months. The sequence came from an adult man with Graves' ophthalmopathy. The specimen was peripheral blood.

CDR3 sequence: CASSIDNTGELFF. For the CDR3, the DNA is TGCGCCAGCAGCATAGACAACACCGGGGAGCTGTTTTTT. The chain uses TRBV5-1 and TRBJ2-2, with unresolved D. The CDR3 sequence is 13 residues long. Germline CDR1 and CDR2: SGHRS and YFSETQ. Trimming pared 4 bases from V and 2 bases from J, leaving 6 bases between. Variable domain in full (rest from reference TRBV5-1 and TRBJ2-2): KAGVTQTPRYLIKTRGQQVTLSCSPISGHRSVSWYQQTPGQGLQFLFEYFSETQRNKGNFPGRFSGRQFSNSRSEMNVSTLELGDSALYLCASSIDNTGELFFGEGSRLTVL.